The entry that follows covers one TCR beta chain sequence. This sample is drawn from a study of blood T cell repertoires in COVID-19. Recruitment covered about 25 US areas and drew participants whose ages spanned 18 to 89 years. Only in-frame clones appear in the TCRdb table, and some are missing; sequencing was by immunoSEQ multiplex PCR. The table includes 310,000 or so clones, roughly 90% detected once. The specimen was PBMCs or T cells enriched from blood (not recorded which). The sequence derives from a woman aged 18-35 years who had recovered from COVID-19.

In nucleotides, the CDR3 is TGTGCCAGCAGCCGAACGCAGGTTTTGAATGAGCAGTTCTTC. Translating gives CASSRTQVLNEQFF. The chain couples TRBV6-5 to TRBJ2-1, with D unresolved. The CDR3 extends over 14 amino acids. Trimming pared 6 bases from V and 7 bases from J, leaving 16 bases between. CDR1 MNHEY and CDR2 SVGAGI come from the germline V gene.